Listed below are T cell receptor beta chains from one sample, sequenced in a study of T cell changes during pregnancy in multiple sclerosis. TCRdb keeps only in-frame clones here, not all; method: immunoSEQ multiplex PCR. Among tens of thousands of clones listed, more than 75% were seen once. The material sequenced was CD4+ T cells from peripheral blood mononuclear cells, taken in the first trimester of pregnancy. Receptors originate from a female donor in good health, enrolled as a control in a pregnancy study. The CDR3 runs from the conserved cysteine through the conserved F or W. Each record gives: clone size, V gene, D gene, J gene, CDR3 protein, CDR3 DNA. A D gene is named only where the DNA matches it firmly. Size is stated for part of the rows, as once, few or many counts, or as a class when the clone is expanded.

.,TRBV6-6,TRBD1,TRBJ1-1,CASSRRTGNTEAFF,TGTGCCAGCAGTCGCAGGACAGGGAACACTGAAGCTTTCTTT
.,TRBV6-6,.,TRBJ2-1,CASSLVEFGFDEQFF,TGTGCCAGCAGCCTGGTGGAGTTTGGGTTCGATGAGCAGTTCTTC
.,TRBV29-1,.,TRBJ2-3,CSVFTDTQYF,TGCAGCGTCTTCACAGATACGCAGTATTTT
.,TRBV5-1,.,TRBJ2-6,CASSPPTLSSGANVLTF,TGCGCCAGCAGCCCCCCGACTCTCAGCTCTGGGGCCAACGTCCTGACTTTC
.,TRBV5-4,TRBD1,TRBJ1-2,CASSLGDRVGGYTF,TGTGCCAGCAGCTTGGGAGACAGGGTCGGCGGCTACACCTTC
.,TRBV2,.,TRBJ2-3,CASSEHQGPDTQYF,TGTGCCAGCAGTGAACACCAGGGCCCAGATACGCAGTATTTT
.,TRBV9,.,TRBJ1-2,CASSVGGGMEAYGYTF,TGTGCCAGCAGCGTAGGCGGAGGGATGGAGGCTTATGGCTACACCTTC
.,TRBV6-1,TRBD2,TRBJ2-7,CASSALGQTGTSGSDGHF,TGTGCCAGCAGTGCGCTGGGACAGACCGGGACTAGCGGGAGTGATGGGCACTTC
few,TRBV18,.,TRBJ2-2,CASSPPGARANTGELFF,TGTGCCAGCTCACCACCGGGGGCCAGGGCGAACACCGGGGAGCTGTTTTTT
.,TRBV5-1,.,TRBJ2-1,CASSLGENNEQFF,TGCGCCAGCAGCTTGGGAGAGAACAATGAGCAGTTCTTC
once,TRBV11-2,TRBD1,TRBJ2-7,CASSYRDRGSEQYF,TGTGCCAGCAGCTACCGGGACAGGGGGTCCGAGCAGTACTTC
.,TRBV9,.,TRBJ1-3,CASSVGEYSGNTIYF,TGTGCCAGCAGCGTGGGCGAATACTCTGGAAACACCATATATTTT
.,TRBV6-1,TRBD1,TRBJ2-2,CATKGTVNTGELFF,TGTGCCACCAAGGGGACAGTTAACACCGGGGAGCTGTTTTTT
.,TRBV7-9,.,TRBJ2-7,CASSFVRTGKYEQYF,TGTGCCAGCAGCTTTGTCAGGACTGGGAAATACGAGCAGTACTTC
.,TRBV28,TRBD1,TRBJ1-2,CASRPTGNNGYTF,TGTGCCAGCAGACCGACAGGGAATAATGGCTACACCTTC
.,TRBV2,.,TRBJ2-1,CATTRGYQLNEQFF,TGTGCCACGACCCGGGGGTACCAGCTCAATGAGCAGTTCTTC
.,TRBV10-2,TRBD2,TRBJ2-2,CASRRASGRQNTGELFF,TGCGCCAGCAGGCGGGCTAGCGGGCGACAGAACACCGGGGAGCTGTTTTTT
.,TRBV27,TRBD1,TRBJ1-2,CASSFRTGGLSYGYTF,TGTGCCAGCAGCTTTAGGACAGGGGGTCTCAGTTATGGCTACACCTTC
.,TRBV6-5,.,TRBJ1-4,CASSSIGGAGEKLFF,TGTGCCAGCAGTTCCATAGGGGGGGCTGGTGAAAAACTGTTTTTT
.,TRBV7-9,.,TRBJ1-2,CASSLTTWGRLPWAYTF,TGTGCCAGCAGCTTAACTACCTGGGGCAGGCTGCCTTGGGCCTACACCTTC
.,TRBV28,TRBD2,TRBJ2-7,CASSPSREGPEQYF,TGTGCCAGCAGCCCCTCCCGGGAGGGGCCCGAGCAGTACTTC
.,TRBV14,TRBD2,TRBJ2-1,CASSRLAGAIYNEQFF,TGTGCCAGCAGCCGACTAGCGGGAGCCATTTACAATGAGCAGTTCTTC
.,TRBV7-7,TRBD2,TRBJ2-2,CASSSRLADSTGELFF,TGTGCTAGCAGCTCCCGACTAGCGGATTCCACCGGGGAGCTGTTTTTT
.,TRBV25-1,TRBD1,TRBJ1-6,CASSEGTGGLSPLHF,TGTGCCAGCAGTGAAGGAACAGGGGGGCTCTCACCCCTCCACTTT
.,TRBV7-7,.,TRBJ2-5,CASSSLALETQYF,TGTGCTAGCAGCTCCCTAGCGTTAGAGACCCAGTACTTC
once,TRBV5-5,.,TRBJ1-4,CASSPEWTERELFF,TGTGCCAGCAGCCCCGAGTGGACAGAAAGGGAACTGTTTTTT
.,TRBV5-6,.,TRBJ2-7,CASSLNLDSYEQYF,TGTGCCAGCAGCTTGAACCTAGACTCCTACGAGCAGTACTTC
.,TRBV29-1,TRBD2,TRBJ2-3,CSGGLAGSDTQYF,TGCAGCGGGGGACTAGCGGGATCAGATACGCAGTATTTT
medium-sized,TRBV5-4,.,TRBJ2-6,CASSSPLGRESVGANVLTF,TGTGCCAGCAGCTCTCCATTGGGACGGGAGTCGGTTGGGGCCAACGTCCTGACTTTC
.,TRBV2,.,TRBJ2-7,CASSEGPSQYEQYF,TGTGCCAGCAGTGAAGGGCCCTCTCAGTACGAGCAGTACTTC
once,TRBV20-1,.,TRBJ2-7,CSALTGHEQYF,TGCAGTGCTTTAACAGGGCACGAGCAGTACTTC
.,TRBV5-6,TRBD2,TRBJ2-5,CASSRAGGYQETQYF,TGTGCCAGCAGCAGAGCGGGGGGGTACCAAGAGACCCAGTACTTC
.,TRBV9,TRBD1,TRBJ2-2,CASGGQVNTGELFF,TGTGCCAGTGGGGGACAGGTGAACACCGGGGAGCTGTTTTTT
.,TRBV5-4,TRBD2,TRBJ2-3,CASSLPGLAGISTDTQYF,TGTGCCAGCAGCTTGCCGGGACTAGCGGGGATAAGCACAGATACGCAGTATTTT
medium-sized,TRBV14,.,TRBJ1-2,CASSPGGHGYTF,TGTGCCAGCAGCCCGGGGGGCCATGGCTACACCTTC
.,TRBV5-1,TRBD1,TRBJ1-1,CASSLSPGGNTEAFF,TGCGCCAGCAGCTTGAGTCCAGGGGGAAACACTGAAGCTTTCTTT
.,TRBV9,TRBD1,TRBJ1-6,CASSVGDRGLSPLHF,TGTGCCAGCAGCGTAGGGGACAGGGGGCTGTCACCCCTCCACTTT
.,TRBV19,.,TRBJ1-1,CASTLGYERNTEAFF,TGTGCCAGTACCCTAGGTTACGAGAGGAACACTGAAGCTTTCTTT
.,TRBV18,TRBD1,TRBJ2-5,CASSPAGTGGETQYF,TGTGCCAGCTCACCGGCTGGGACAGGGGGAGAGACCCAGTACTTC
.,TRBV9,TRBD1,TRBJ1-6,CASSAGTANSPLHF,TGTGCCAGCAGTGCCGGGACAGCTAATTCACCCCTCCACTTT
.,TRBV28,TRBD1,TRBJ2-2,CASSWGTGGRTGELFF,TGTGCCAGCAGTTGGGGGACAGGGGGCAGGACCGGGGAGCTGTTTTTT
once,TRBV10-3,TRBD2,TRBJ2-3,CAISEQLAGGPPDTQYF,TGTGCCATCAGTGAGCAACTAGCGGGAGGGCCGCCAGATACGCAGTATTTT
.,TRBV6-6,TRBD2,TRBJ2-2,CASSYGAGGITGELFF,TGTGCCAGCAGTTATGGTGCGGGAGGTATCACCGGGGAGCTGTTTTTT
.,TRBV11-1,TRBD1,TRBJ2-1,CASSPGTGPNNEQFF,TGTGCCAGCAGCCCCGGGACAGGGCCCAACAATGAGCAGTTCTTC
.,TRBV10-3,.,TRBJ2-3,CAIRPDIRTDTQYF,TGTGCCATCAGGCCGGACATTAGGACAGATACGCAGTATTTT
once,TRBV6-5,.,TRBJ2-3,CASRAGKGTQYF,TGTGCCAGCAGGGCGGGGAAGGGTACGCAGTATTTT
.,TRBV7-8,.,TRBJ2-7,CASSLAVEYEQYF,TGTGCCAGCAGCTTAGCGGTGGAGTACGAGCAGTACTTC
.,TRBV5-5,.,TRBJ2-7,CASSTSPGKSYEQYF,TGTGCCAGCAGCACCAGTCCCGGGAAATCCTACGAGCAGTACTTC
once,TRBV13,TRBD2,TRBJ2-7,CASSLSRAGGFHEQYF,TGTGCCAGCAGCTTATCTCGTGCGGGGGGTTTCCACGAGCAGTACTTC
few,TRBV30,.,TRBJ1-1,CAWSVFGLMNTEAFF,TGTGCCTGGAGTGTGTTTGGACTCATGAACACTGAAGCTTTCTTT
.,TRBV7-9,.,TRBJ2-7,CASSLARGKLNEQYF,TGTGCCAGCAGCTTAGCGCGGGGAAAGTTGAACGAGCAGTACTTC
.,TRBV27,TRBD2,TRBJ2-4,CASSLGAGGAQDIQYF,TGTGCCAGCAGTTTAGGGGCGGGAGGGGCTCAGGACATTCAGTACTTC
.,TRBV4-1,TRBD2,TRBJ2-1,CASSLISGTSGGAFEQFF,TGCGCCAGCAGCCTAATTTCCGGGACTAGCGGGGGGGCATTTGAGCAGTTCTTC